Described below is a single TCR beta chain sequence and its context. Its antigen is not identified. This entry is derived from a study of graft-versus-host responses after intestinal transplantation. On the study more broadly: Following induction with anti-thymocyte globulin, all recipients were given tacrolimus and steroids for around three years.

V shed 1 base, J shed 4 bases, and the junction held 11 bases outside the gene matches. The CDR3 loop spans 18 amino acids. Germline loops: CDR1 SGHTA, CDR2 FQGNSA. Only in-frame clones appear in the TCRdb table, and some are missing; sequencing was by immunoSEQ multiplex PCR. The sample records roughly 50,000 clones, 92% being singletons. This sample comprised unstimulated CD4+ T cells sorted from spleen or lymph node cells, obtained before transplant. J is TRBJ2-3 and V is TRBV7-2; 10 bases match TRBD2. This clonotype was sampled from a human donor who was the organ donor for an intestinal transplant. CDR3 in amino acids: CASSLVGLSSGSSDTQYF. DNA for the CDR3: TGTGCCAGCAGCTTAGTAGGTTTGTCTAGCGGGAGTTCAGATACGCAGTATTTT.